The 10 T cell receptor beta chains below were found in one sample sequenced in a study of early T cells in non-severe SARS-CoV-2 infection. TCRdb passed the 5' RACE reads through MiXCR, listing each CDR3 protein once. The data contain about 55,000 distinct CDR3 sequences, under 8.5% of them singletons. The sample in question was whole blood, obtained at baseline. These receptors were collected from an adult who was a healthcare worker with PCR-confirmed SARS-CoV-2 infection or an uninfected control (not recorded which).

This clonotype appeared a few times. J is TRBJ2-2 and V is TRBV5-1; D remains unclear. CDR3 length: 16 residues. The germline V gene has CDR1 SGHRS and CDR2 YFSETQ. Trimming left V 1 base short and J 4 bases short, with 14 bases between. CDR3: CASSLIQPASTGELFF. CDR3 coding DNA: TGCGCCAGCAGCTTGATCCAGCCCGCGTCCACCGGGGAGCTGTTTTTT.

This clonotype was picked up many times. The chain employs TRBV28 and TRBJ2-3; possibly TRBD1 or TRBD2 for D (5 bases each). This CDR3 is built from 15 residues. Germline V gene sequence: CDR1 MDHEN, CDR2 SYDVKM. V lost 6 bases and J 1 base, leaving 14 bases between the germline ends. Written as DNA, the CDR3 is TGTGCCAGCAGGCCTGGGGGAGCGGGCACAGATACGCAGTATTTT. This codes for CASRPGGAGTDTQYF.

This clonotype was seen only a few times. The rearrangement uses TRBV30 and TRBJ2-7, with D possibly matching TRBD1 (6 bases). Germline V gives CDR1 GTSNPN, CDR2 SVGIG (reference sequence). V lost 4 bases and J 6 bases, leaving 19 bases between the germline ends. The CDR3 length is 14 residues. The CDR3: CAWNPLGRGGEQYF. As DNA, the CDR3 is TGTGCCTGGAACCCCTTAGGCAGGGGCGGCGAGCAGTACTTC.

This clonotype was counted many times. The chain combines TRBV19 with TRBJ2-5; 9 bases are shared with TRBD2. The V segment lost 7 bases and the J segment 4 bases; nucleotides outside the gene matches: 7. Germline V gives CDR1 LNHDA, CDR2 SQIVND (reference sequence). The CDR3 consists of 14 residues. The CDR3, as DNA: TGTGCCAGTAATGCGGGACTAGCCACAGAGACCCAGTACTTC. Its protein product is CASNAGLATETQYF.

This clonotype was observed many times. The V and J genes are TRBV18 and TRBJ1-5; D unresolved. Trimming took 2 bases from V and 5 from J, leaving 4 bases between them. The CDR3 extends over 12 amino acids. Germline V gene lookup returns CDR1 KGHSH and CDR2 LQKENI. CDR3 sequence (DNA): TGTGCCAGCTCACCAGTTGATCAGCCCCAGCATTTT. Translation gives CASSPVDQPQHF.

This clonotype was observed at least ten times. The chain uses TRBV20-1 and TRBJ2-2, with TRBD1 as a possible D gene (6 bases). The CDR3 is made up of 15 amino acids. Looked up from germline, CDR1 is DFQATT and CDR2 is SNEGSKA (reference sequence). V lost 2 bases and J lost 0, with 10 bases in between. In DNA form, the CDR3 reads TGCAGTGCTAGACCCGGGACAACGAACACCGGGGAGCTGTTTTTT. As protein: CSARPGTTNTGELFF.

In DNA, the CDR3 is TGTGCCAGCAGCCCAACTACCTCGTACGAGCAGTACTTC. Protein product: CASSPTTSYEQYF. V usage is TRBV7-9 and J usage is TRBJ2-7; D uncertain. V lost 5 bases to trimming and J lost 4 bases, with 12 bases between them. Germline CDR1 SEHNR, CDR2 FQNEAQ (reference sequence). The length of the CDR3 is 13 residues.

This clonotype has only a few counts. The DNA of the CDR3 is TGTGCCAGCAGTTACAACGGTAAAAACATTCAGTACTTC. This translates into CASSYNGKNIQYF. The rearrangement joins TRBV6-2 or TRBV6-3 to TRBJ2-4; D remains ambiguous. Looked up from germline, CDR1 is MNHEY and CDR2 is SVGEGT. The V end was cut by 2 bases, the J end by 4 bases, with 6 bases between. The CDR3 has 13 amino acids.

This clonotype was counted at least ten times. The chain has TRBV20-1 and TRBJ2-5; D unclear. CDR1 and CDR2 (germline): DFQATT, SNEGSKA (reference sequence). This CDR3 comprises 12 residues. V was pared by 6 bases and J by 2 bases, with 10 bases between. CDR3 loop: CSALDPQETQYF. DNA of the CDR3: TGCAGTGCCCTGGACCCACAAGAGACCCAGTACTTC.

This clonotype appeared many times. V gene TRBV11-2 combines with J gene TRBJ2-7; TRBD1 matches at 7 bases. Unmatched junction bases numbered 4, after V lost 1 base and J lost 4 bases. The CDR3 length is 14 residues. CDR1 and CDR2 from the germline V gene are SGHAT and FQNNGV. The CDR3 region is CASSLGTGPYEQYF. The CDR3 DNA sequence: TGTGCCAGCAGCTTAGGGACAGGTCCATACGAGCAGTACTTC.